This entry lists 17 T cell receptor beta chains sequenced from one sample in a study of blood T cell repertoires in COVID-19 (TCRdb year 2020). The method behind the library was the immunoSEQ multiplex PCR assay. TCRdb took over this immuneACCESS table, retaining in-frame rearrangements with V and J assigned. Such tables are incomplete; in checked studies, under half of the missing clones stem from an unresolved V gene, and the remainder is unexplained. For this sample there are approximately 160,000 clones; over 75% appear just once. About 11% of the sample comes from the top ten. The sample comprised peripheral blood. These receptors originate from a human donor in a cohort sampled during active COVID-19.

This clone occurred a few times. CDR3 loop: CASSLALDRGRPNEQFF. The CDR3 coding sequence is TGTGCCAGCAGCTTGGCCTTGGACAGGGGGCGCCCTAATGAGCAGTTCTTC. The chain combines TRBV5-8 with TRBJ2-1; TRBD1 matches at 11 bases. CDR1 and CDR2 (germline): SGHTS, YDEGEE. The CDR3 covers 17 residues. V trimming: 0 bases; J trimming: 7 bases; junction bases outside the gene matches: 9.

The genes are TRBV20-1 and TRBJ2-7, with D hard to call. CDR1 is DFQATT and CDR2 is SNEGSKA in the germline V gene (reference sequence). This CDR3 is 10 amino acids long. Trimming stripped 2 bases from V and 9 bases from J, with 8 bases between. CDR3 loop: CSARPNGQYF. CDR3 coding DNA: TGCAGTGCTAGACCCAACGGGCAGTACTTC.

CDR3: CASRQTGIRSETQYF. CDR3 nucleotide sequence: TGTGCCAGCAGACAGACCGGGATAAGGTCTGAGACCCAGTACTTC. V gene TRBV2 combines with J gene TRBJ2-5, with TRBD2 as a possible D gene (5 bases). Germline CDR1 SNHLY, CDR2 FYNNEI. This CDR3 spans 15 amino acids. V lost 6 bases and J 5 bases, leaving 19 bases between the germline ends.

V usage is TRBV2 and J usage is TRBJ1-5, with D perhaps matching TRBD1 (6 bases). The ends were cut back, 6 bases at V and 0 bases at J, with 12 bases in the middle. This CDR3 comprises 15 residues. Germline lookup yields CDR1 SNHLY and CDR2 FYNNEI. The CDR3 reads CASRPRGSSNQPQHF. The CDR3, as DNA: TGTGCCAGCAGACCCAGGGGATCTAGCAATCAGCCCCAGCATTTT.

The genes are TRBV18 and TRBJ1-1, with 11 bases aligning to TRBD1. J gave up 8 bases and V 2 bases, and 10 bases lay outside the gene matches. The CDR3 has 16 amino acids. Germline-derived CDR1 and CDR2 are KGHSH and LQKENI. CDR3 sequence (DNA): TGTGCCAGCTCACCAACTTCCGGGACAGGGGGTAAGGAAGCTTTCTTT. Residues: CASSPTSGTGGKEAFF.

In DNA, the CDR3 is TGTGCCAGCAGCTTAGGTGGACTAGCGGTTGGGGGGGAGACCCAGTACTTC. This sequence encodes CASSLGGLAVGGETQYF. This chain uses TRBV7-6 with TRBJ2-5; 10 bases are shared with TRBD2. Germline CDR1 and CDR2: SGHVS and FNYEAQ. Trimming removed 1 base from V and 5 bases from J; junction bases left unmatched: 10. The CDR3 contains 17 residues.

J is TRBJ2-3 and V is TRBV12-5, with TRBD1 matching over 8 bases. The germline gives CDR1 LGHNT, CDR2 FRNRAP. The CDR3 loop spans 12 amino acids. V gave up 1 base and J gave up 10 bases; unmatched junction bases: 1. CDR3 amino acids: CASGLGQGSQYF. In DNA, the CDR3 is TGTGCTAGTGGTTTGGGACAGGGGTCGCAGTATTTT.

This clone appeared many times. This sequence joins TRBV5-5 and TRBJ2-1; 7 bases line up with TRBD1. V trimming: 2 bases; J trimming: 0 bases; junction bases outside the gene matches: 2. This CDR3 region has 15 residues. From germline, CDR1 is SGHKS and CDR2 YYEKEE (reference sequence). CDR3 bases: TGTGCCAGCAGCTTTGAGGGGGCCTCCTACAATGAGCAGTTCTTC. This codes for CASSFEGASYNEQFF.

The rearrangement joins TRBV19 to TRBJ2-4, with D perhaps TRBD2 (6 bases). V dropped 8 bases and J dropped 2 bases, with 10 bases sitting between them. CDR1 LNHDA and CDR2 SQIVND come from the germline V gene (reference sequence). The CDR3 length is 13 residues. The CDR3: CASEEGTKNIQYF. Written as DNA, the CDR3 is TGTGCCAGTGAGGAGGGGACCAAAAACATTCAGTACTTC.

The chain employs TRBV12-3 or TRBV12-4 and TRBJ1-4; TRBD1 might be the D (5 bases). V lost 4 bases, J lost 10 bases, and 13 bases lay in between. This CDR3 is 13 amino acids long. CDR3 DNA sequence: TGTGCCAGCAGTTGGACACGTCCGGGAAAACTGTTTTTT. This encodes CASSWTRPGKLFF.

The chain employs TRBV27 and TRBJ2-5; the D gene is possibly TRBD2 (6 bases). Trimming stripped 6 bases from V and 4 bases from J, with 15 bases between. The CDR3 contains 14 residues. Germline assignment: CDR1 MNHEY and CDR2 SMNVEV (reference sequence). The CDR3 nucleotides are TGTGCCAGCAGCCCCCAGTGGGGAGGAGAGACCCAGTACTTC. It codes for CASSPQWGGETQYF.

V is TRBV5-4 and J is TRBJ2-5, with 7 positions matching TRBD1. The germline V gene encodes CDR1 SGHNT and CDR2 YYREEE (reference sequence). There are 15 residues in the CDR3. J gave up 1 base and V 5 bases, and 8 bases lay outside the gene matches. The CDR3 DNA reads as TGTGCCAGCAGAGGGACAGCCAGTTTCCAAGAGACCCAGTACTTC. Translation gives CASRGTASFQETQYF.

This CDR3 reads CASSLRGGGETQYF. The CDR3 DNA is TGTGCCAGCAGTTTAAGAGGGGGAGGGGAGACCCAGTACTTC. The V and J genes are TRBV28 and TRBJ2-5; a possible D gene is TRBD2 (7 bases). Per germline, CDR1 MDHEN and CDR2 SYDVKM. V was shortened by 2 bases and J by 5 bases, with 12 bases between the two germline ends. The CDR3 runs to 14 residues.

The rearrangement joins TRBV12-5 to TRBJ2-2, with D possibly being TRBD2 (6 bases). The CDR3 is made up of 15 amino acids. Germline assignment: CDR1 LGHNT and CDR2 FRNRAP. V was clipped by 3 bases and J by 6 bases, with 14 bases between them. Written as DNA, the CDR3 is TGTGCTAGTGGTTTACACGGGAGTCTTCCCGGGGAGCTGTTTTTT. It is translated as CASGLHGSLPGELFF.

The chain recombines TRBV5-4 with TRBJ2-2; possible D gene TRBD1, 5 bases. Germline CDR1 is SGHNT and CDR2 is YYREEE (reference sequence). The CDR3 has 16 residues. The V end was cut by 0 bases, the J end by 4 bases, with 13 bases between. The CDR3: CASSLAAGLVTGELFF. The CDR3 DNA reads TGTGCCAGCAGCTTGGCGGCAGGGTTGGTCACCGGGGAGCTGTTTTTT.

The V call is TRBV11-1, the J call TRBJ2-2; 7 bases are a match to TRBD1. This CDR3 spans 16 amino acids. CDR1 and CDR2 (germline): SGHAT, FQDESV (reference sequence). The trim removed 2 bases at V and 2 bases at J, leaving 5 bases unmatched. CDR3 in amino acids: CASSLRGTANTGELFF. The CDR3 DNA reads as TGTGCCAGCAGCTTAAGAGGGACAGCTAACACCGGGGAGCTGTTTTTT. Variable domain in full (rest from reference TRBV11-1 and TRBJ2-2): EAEVAQSPRYKITEKSQAVAFWCDPISGHATLYWYRQILGQGPELLVQFQDESVVDDSQLPKDRFSAERLKGVDSTLKIQPAELGDSAMYLCASSLRGTANTGELFFGEGSRLTVL.

The rearrangement uses TRBV28 and TRBJ2-2; 8 bases agree with TRBD2. The CDR3 totals 15 residues. V lost 6 bases and J lost 7; bases outside the gene matches: 10. The germline CDR1 and CDR2 sequences are MDHEN and SYDVKM. In DNA form, the CDR3 reads TGTGCCAGCAGAGTAATCAGCGGGGGCTTCGGGGAGCTGTTTTTT. Translating it yields CASRVISGGFGELFF.